A single sample is the source of the 26 T cell receptor beta chains below, sequenced in a study of CD8 T cells in Susac syndrome. Random hexamers primed reverse transcription of about 0.45 to 1 ug RNA. A single record per CDR3 protein comes from TCRdb applying MiXCR to the immunoSEQ multiplex PCR reads. The sample lists 200,000 to 300,000 distinct CDR3 sequences, roughly 93% occurring once. Material: CD4+ T cells from PBMCs. The receptors shown here come from a human donor with multiple sclerosis.

The chain carries TRBV24-1 and TRBJ2-1, with D perhaps matching TRBD2 (5 bases). The CDR3 runs 15 residues. Germline values: CDR1 KGHDR, CDR2 SFDVKD. Trimming took off 5 bases at V and 6 bases at J, with 16 bases between the two ends. CDR3 bases: TGTGCCACCAGTGCTGGCGGGTGGGAATCCAATGAGCAGTTCTTC. Amino acids: CATSAGGWESNEQFF.

In this sample, this clonotype turned up once. V is TRBV7-9 and J is TRBJ2-5; D is unclear. CDR1 is SEHNR, CDR2 FQNEAQ, per germline (reference sequence). V lost 5 bases and J 3 bases, leaving 16 bases between the germline ends. CDR3 length: 15 amino acids. In DNA form, the CDR3 reads TGTGCCAGCAGCGGGCGCGTGGTAGGGAAAGAGACCCAGTACTTC. Translating gives CASSGRVVGKETQYF.

V and J are TRBV7-2 and TRBJ1-1; D gene unclear. The ends were cut back, 8 bases at V and 1 base at J, with 11 bases in the middle. Germline loops: CDR1 SGHTA, CDR2 FQGNSA. The length of the CDR3 is 13 residues. The CDR3 is CASGTKRNTEAFF. In DNA, the CDR3 is TGTGCCAGCGGCACCAAGAGGAACACTGAAGCTTTCTTT.

This clonotype has only one observation. The chain couples TRBV30 to TRBJ2-1; 9 bases line up with TRBD2. The V gene's germline CDR1 is GTSNPN and CDR2 SVGIG (reference sequence). V lost 1 base to trimming and J lost 6 bases; unmatched junction nucleotides: 7. The CDR3 totals 15 residues. The CDR3 nucleotides read TGTGCCTGGAGTGAGGGAATAGCGGGGGCCAATGAGCAGTTCTTC. Protein: CAWSEGIAGANEQFF.

The gene calls are TRBV6-6 and TRBJ1-1, with D unresolved. This CDR3 has 14 residues. Between the trimmed V and J ends, which lost 0 bases and 1 base, there was a span of 6 bases. Germline CDR1 reads MNHNY; CDR2 reads SVGAGI (reference sequence). The CDR3 DNA sequence: TGTGCCAGCAGTTACTCGTACGGGAACACTGAAGCTTTCTTT. It translates to CASSYSYGNTEAFF.

The V and J genes are TRBV29-1 and TRBJ1-2; D is possibly TRBD1 (5 bases). The CDR3 extends over 13 amino acids. The V gene's germline CDR1 is SQVTM and CDR2 ANQGSEA. Trimming cost V 2 bases and J 3 bases, with 10 bases left between them. The CDR3 nucleotides are TGCAGCGTTGAAACGGGACCCTACTATGGCTACACCTTC. Translation gives CSVETGPYYGYTF.

The chain combines TRBV27 with TRBJ1-2; D is unresolved. CDR3 length equals 11 residues. Germline CDR1 and CDR2: MNHEY and SMNVEV (reference sequence). The germline V and J ends were trimmed by 9 bases and 7 bases, with 12 bases remaining between them. The CDR3 here is CARGRIGGYTF. CDR3 nucleotide sequence: TGTGCCAGAGGAAGAATAGGTGGCTACACCTTC.

The chain carries TRBV5-1 and TRBJ2-7; 7 nucleotides line up with TRBD1. The germline V gene has CDR1 SGHRS and CDR2 YFSETQ. The CDR3 extends over 16 amino acids. J gave up 6 bases and V 3 bases, and 15 bases lay outside the gene matches. CDR3 nucleotide sequence: TGCGCCAGCAGCTACACCCTGGGACAGAGCCCTTCCGAGCAGTACTTC. Protein sequence: CASSYTLGQSPSEQYF.

The genes are TRBV18 and TRBJ1-1; D gene ambiguous. Germline loops: CDR1 KGHSH, CDR2 LQKENI. The V end was cut by 3 bases, the J end by 3 bases, with 8 bases between. The CDR3 totals 13 residues. The CDR3 coding sequence is TGTGCCAGCTCACCCATCGGGTACACTGAAGCTTTCTTT. It encodes CASSPIGYTEAFF.

The chain joins TRBV23-1 to TRBJ2-5; D might be TRBD2 (5 bases). TRBV23-1 is an ORF for which the function is uncertain. The CDR3 has 16 residues. Trimming left V 2 bases short and J 4 bases short, with 17 bases between. As DNA, the CDR3 is TGCGCCAGCAGTCAACCGGGCCAGCATGGAGGAGAGACCCAGTACTTC. It specifies CASSQPGQHGGETQYF.

V is TRBV14 and J is TRBJ2-2, with 7 bases that match TRBD2. The CDR3 loop spans 15 amino acids. V lost 1 base, J lost 2 bases, and 1 base stayed unmatched. The germline gives CDR1 SGHDN, CDR2 FVKESK. CDR3 coding DNA: TGTGCCAGCAGCCAAGGCGGGAGTAACACCGGGGAGCTGTTTTTT. It specifies CASSQGGSNTGELFF.

This clonotype has a single count. This sequence joins TRBV2 and TRBJ2-1; D possibly matches TRBD1 or TRBD2 (5 bases each). This CDR3 is built from 13 residues. V gave up 5 bases and J gave up 2 bases, with 7 bases separating them. Looked up from germline, CDR1 is SNHLY and CDR2 is FYNNEI. CDR3 amino acids: CASSRDAYNEQFF. The DNA for the CDR3 is TGTGCCAGCAGTAGGGACGCCTACAATGAGCAGTTCTTC.

The chain uses TRBV7-9 and TRBJ1-1, with D unresolved. The CDR3 has 15 residues. Per the germline V gene, CDR1 is SEHNR and CDR2 is FQNEAQ (reference sequence). Deletions cut 4 bases from V and 5 bases from J, with 17 bases between. CDR3 loop: CASSSYTSKETEAFF. The CDR3 nucleotides read TGTGCCAGCAGCTCATACACAAGCAAGGAGACTGAAGCTTTCTTT.

The genes are TRBV6-1 and TRBJ1-2; a possible D gene is TRBD1 (6 bases). Deletions cut 6 bases from V and 4 bases from J, with 12 bases between. The CDR3 spans 13 residues. CDR1 and CDR2 (germline): MNHNS, SASEGT. In nucleotides, the CDR3 is TGTGCCAGCAGCCGCGAGGGGGGCTATGGCTACACCTTC. This gives the protein CASSREGGYGYTF.

V and J are TRBV19 and TRBJ1-2; D may be TRBD1 (6 bases). The germline CDR1 and CDR2 sequences are LNHDA and SQIVND (reference sequence). CDR3 length: 12 amino acids. V lost 5 bases and J lost 9, with 13 bases in between. The CDR3 DNA follows: TGTGCCAGTAGTGACAGGTCGATTAGCTACACCTTC. It specifies CASSDRSISYTF.

The chain uses TRBV4-1 and TRBJ1-1; the D gene is possibly TRBD1 (6 bases). This CDR3 is built from 15 residues. Trimming removed 0 bases at V and 4 bases at J, with 12 bases between. The germline CDR1 and CDR2 sequences are MGHRA and YSYEKL. CDR3 in amino acids: CASSQEWRGGTEAFF. The DNA of the CDR3 is TGCGCCAGCAGCCAAGAGTGGAGAGGGGGCACTGAAGCTTTCTTT.

This chain connects TRBV4-1 to TRBJ2-7, with 7 positions matching TRBD1. CDR3 length equals 15 residues. Germline V gene data show CDR1 as MGHRA and CDR2 as YSYEKL. Trimming cost V 6 bases and J 3 bases; bases outside gene matches: 11. The CDR3 is CASSHPGQRYYEQYF. The DNA of the CDR3 is TGCGCCAGCAGTCACCCGGGACAGAGATACTACGAGCAGTACTTC.

The chain employs TRBV29-1 and TRBJ1-2; TRBD1 aligns across 9 bases. Germline loops: CDR1 SQVTM, CDR2 ANQGSEA. The CDR3 has 14 residues. With 4 bases clipped from V and 7 bases from J, the junction kept 10 bases outside the gene matches. CDR3 sequence (DNA): TGCAGCGTTGGTCGGGGACAGGGTGTAGGTGGCTACACCTTC. This encodes CSVGRGQGVGGYTF.

The rearrangement uses TRBV7-8 and TRBJ2-4, with TRBD1 matching 10 bases. This CDR3 is 17 amino acids long. Germline V lookup: CDR1 SGHVS, CDR2 FQNEAQ. With 5 bases clipped from V and 7 bases from J, the junction kept 14 bases outside the gene matches. The CDR3 bases are TGTGCCAGCAGCCCTCACCCGAGACAGGGGGCGAGGAACATTCAGTACTTC. It yields the protein CASSPHPRQGARNIQYF.

The chain couples TRBV30 to TRBJ2-7; a possible D gene is TRBD2 (5 bases). The CDR3 covers 15 residues. Trimming removed 3 bases at V and 9 bases at J, with 24 bases between. The germline CDR1 and CDR2 sequences are GTSNPN and SVGIG (reference sequence). The CDR3 DNA is TGTGCCTGGAGCAGAGCTGACGCTCCGGGGTCATGGCAGTACGTC. It codes for CAWSRADAPGSWQYV.

V usage is TRBV20-1 and J usage is TRBJ2-5, with a weak D call TRBD2 (5 bases). This CDR3 comprises 13 residues. V was trimmed by 2 bases and J by 2 bases, leaving 9 bases between them. Germline-derived CDR1 and CDR2 are DFQATT and SNEGSKA (reference sequence). CDR3 sequence reads: CSARKDSQETQYF. In DNA form, the CDR3 reads TGCAGTGCTAGAAAGGACTCACAAGAGACCCAGTACTTC.

The chain couples TRBV7-2 to TRBJ2-4; D ambiguous. Germline loops: CDR1 SGHTA, CDR2 FQGNSA. Trimming took 2 bases from V and 5 from J, leaving 7 bases between them. There are 13 residues in the CDR3. CDR3 sequence (DNA): TGTGCCAGCAGCTTACGACTCGAAAACATTCAGTACTTC. It translates to CASSLRLENIQYF.

The chain joins TRBV24-1 to TRBJ2-7; no firm D call. The V end lost 9 bases, the J end lost 1 base, and 18 bases lay between the germline ends. The CDR3 has 15 amino acids. Germline CDR1 is KGHDR and CDR2 is SFDVKD. In DNA, the CDR3 is TGTGCCACCGGAAGAAGCAAACGAAAGTCCTACGAGCAGTACGTC. Its protein is CATGRSKRKSYEQYV.

The rearrangement links TRBV12-3 or TRBV12-4 to TRBJ1-4; 10 nucleotides match TRBD1. The J segment lost 4 bases and the V segment lost 6 bases, leaving 5 bases of the junction unmatched. The CDR3 loop spans 15 amino acids. CDR3 sequence (DNA): TGTGCCAGCAGGCTTGGGACAGGGGATAATGAAAAACTGTTTTTT. Encoded protein: CASRLGTGDNEKLFF.

The V gene is TRBV24-1, the J gene TRBJ2-2; TRBD1 matches 9 bases. V shed 4 bases and J 7 bases; nucleotides not matched to a gene: 6. This CDR3 is built from 15 residues. Germline values: CDR1 KGHDR, CDR2 SFDVKD. The CDR3: CATSDYTGGSGELFF. The CDR3, as DNA: TGTGCCACCAGTGACTACACAGGGGGCAGCGGGGAGCTGTTTTTT.

This chain uses TRBV27 with TRBJ2-7; D is perhaps TRBD1 (6 bases). The germline V and J ends were trimmed by 0 bases and 0 bases, with 12 bases remaining between them. Germline V gene lookup returns CDR1 MNHEY and CDR2 SMNVEV (reference sequence). The CDR3 spans 16 residues. The chain's CDR3 is CASSLSGGPTSYEQYF. CDR3 coding DNA: TGTGCCAGCAGTTTATCTGGGGGCCCCACCTCCTACGAGCAGTACTTC.